Below are 3 T cell receptor beta chains sequenced from a single sample in a study of T cells in Graves' hyperthyroidism and ophthalmopathy. RNA transcripts gave rise to amplified TCR beta CDR3 regions. Researchers ran a first-round RT-PCR on the TCR CDR3 using the HTBI primer set. TCRdb analysed the multiplex PCR reads with MiXCR anew, one entry per CDR3 protein. The sample consists of fewer than 250,000 distinct CDR3 sequences, approximately 23% of them appearing once. Sequencing was done on a sample of blood. The receptors stem from a woman between 35 and 50 years old with Graves' ophthalmopathy.

This clonotype appeared many times. The gene calls are TRBV7-2 and TRBJ1-5; 7 bases are shared with TRBD1. CDR3 size: 14 residues. CDR1 is SGHTA and CDR2 is FQGNSA in the germline V gene. V dropped 5 bases and J dropped 6; count of bases not matched to a gene: 7. CDR3 sequence (DNA): TGTGCCAGCAGCCAGGGGCCAGGGGGTCAGCCCCAGCATTTT. It translates to CASSQGPGGQPQHF.

This sequence joins TRBV24-1 and TRBJ1-1; D is perhaps TRBD1 (5 bases). The CDR3 is 13 residues long. V was trimmed by 5 bases and J by 3 bases, leaving 9 bases between them. Germline CDR1 KGHDR, CDR2 SFDVKD. The CDR3 loop reads CATSGGGDTEAFF. The CDR3 region has the DNA TGTGCCACCAGTGGCGGGGGAGACACTGAAGCTTTCTTT.

This clonotype was counted ten times or more. The CDR3 sequence is CASSLIQEQPQHF. DNA for the CDR3: TGTGCCAGCAGCTTAATTCAGGAGCAGCCCCAGCATTTT. The chain joins TRBV7-2 to TRBJ1-5; D is unresolved. In germline, CDR1 is SGHTA, CDR2 FQGNSA. The V end was cut by 2 bases, the J end by 7 bases, with 9 bases between. The CDR3 sequence is 13 residues long.